This entry concerns a single T cell receptor (beta chain). What it recognizes is unknown. The sample belongs to a study of monozygotic twins with inflammatory bowel disease. Regarding the study as a whole: IBD patients share fewer clonotypes with other people than healthy twins do, especially with disease activity. Among twins, concordant and discordant pairs did not differ in repertoire similarity, possibly from limited power.

The CDR3 consists of 15 residues. Germline CDR1 and CDR2: SGHRS and YFSETQ. TCRdb re-called the 5' RACE reads and gives one entry per CDR3 protein, without DNA. This sample contains about 300,000 distinct CDR3 sequences. The sequencing sample was made of blood. The TCR was taken from a human donor with ulcerative colitis or Crohn's disease, or a healthy co-twin of an affected twin (not recorded which). The V call is TRBV5-1, the J call TRBJ2-2; TCRdb reports TRBD1, a call that lacks DNA to check it against. CDR3 residues: CASSLGQTNTGELFF.